Presented here are 28 T cell receptor beta chains from one specimen sequenced in a study of tumor-infiltrating lymphocytes in primary liver carcinoma. The template, approximately 500 ng total RNA, yielded TCR beta cDNA made with a constant-region primer. Libraries for TCR beta were built through three nested multiplex PCR rounds, which together made up a slightly modified ARM-PCR procedure. A C-beta reverse primer was combined with TRBV1-TRBV30 forward primers in the first two PCR rounds, and each round had around 11 cycles. TCRdb reprocessed the multiplex PCR reads with MiXCR, giving one entry per CDR3 protein. The data hold roughly 55,000 distinct CDR3 sequences, with over 65% observed a single time. Each 20-30 mg portion of unsorted bulk tissue served as the source for co-extraction of RNA and DNA. Material: liver tumor tissue from sampling region 2. Specified subset: tumor region T2, inferior pole. The receptor set was obtained from a man in his forties or fifties with primary liver carcinoma and hepatitis B virus infection.

Here the CDR3 reads CASTSFDSSTDTQYF. The CDR3 region has the DNA TGTGCCAGCACTTCATTTGACTCCTCCACAGATACGCAGTATTTT. The chain combines TRBV12-3 or TRBV12-4 with TRBJ2-3, with no clear D. The V end lost 7 bases, the J end lost 2 bases, and 16 bases lay between the germline ends. This CDR3 spans 15 amino acids.

This clonotype is medium-sized in the sample. The J gene is TRBJ2-1, the V gene TRBV29-1, with 9 bases that match TRBD2. With V trimmed by 3 bases and J by 4 bases, 10 bases remained unmatched. This CDR3 has 16 amino acids. In germline, CDR1 is SQVTM, CDR2 ANQGSEA. CDR3 loop: CSVEGLAGDVYNEQFF. The DNA for the CDR3 is TGCAGCGTTGAGGGGTTAGCGGGAGATGTGTACAATGAGCAGTTCTTC.

V and J are TRBV2 and TRBJ1-2, with 8 bases fitting TRBD1. The J segment lost 4 bases and the V segment lost 6 bases, leaving 7 bases of the junction unmatched. The CDR3 has 14 residues. The germline CDR1 and CDR2 sequences are SNHLY and FYNNEI. Here the CDR3 DNA reads TGTGCCAGCAGCCTAGCAGGGGGCAGCTATGGCTACACCTTC. As protein: CASSLAGGSYGYTF.

A note on this clonotype: The junction shows a germline mismatch at one end, possibly a read error. This chain joins TRBV11-2 and TRBJ2-2; D might be TRBD2 (6 bases). Germline V gene sequence: CDR1 SGHAT, CDR2 FQNNGV. The CDR3 totals 14 residues. CDR3 nucleotides: TGTGGCAGCTTTGCGGGATCGAACACCGGGGAGCTGTTTTTT. It yields the protein CGSFAGSNTGELFF. Drawing the rest from reference TRBV11-2 and TRBJ2-2, the complete variable domain is EAGVAQSPRYKIIEKRQSVAFWCNPISGHATLYWYQQILGQGPKLLIQFQNNGVVDDSQLPKDRFSAERLKGVDSTLKIQPAKLEDSAVYLCGSFAGSNTGELFFGEGSRLTVL.

With regard to this clonotype: The junction and the germline gene differ at one end; a read error may be behind it. V is TRBV4-2 and J is TRBJ2-3; the D gene is possibly TRBD2 (6 bases). The CDR3 extends over 15 amino acids. Per germline, CDR1 LGHNA and CDR2 YNFKEQ. CDR3 nucleotides: TGTGCCAGGAGCCAAGATTTCAGGGAGGAAGATACGCAATATTTT. It encodes CARSQDFREEDTQYF.

Remarks on this clonotype: At one boundary the junction diverges from the germline segment, which might be a read error. The CDR3 loop reads CACSETRQGTVNQPQHF. CDR3 sequence (DNA): TGTGCCTGCAGTGAAACTCGACAAGGAACAGTCAATCAGCCCCAGCATTTT. The chain combines TRBV6-1 with TRBJ1-5; no reliable D call. CDR1 and CDR2 (germline): MNHNS, SASEGT. This CDR3 contains 17 residues.

This clonotype was observed at least ten times. Given a much more abundant clone one base away, this may be a read error. This rearrangement joins TRBV11-2 to TRBJ2-7; D is perhaps TRBD1 or TRBD2 (6 bases each). This CDR3 has 12 residues. Germline V lookup: CDR1 SGHAT, CDR2 FQNNGV. The CDR3 sequence is CASSPGGYKQYF. CDR3 DNA sequence: TGTGCCAGCAGTCCCGGGGGCTACAAGCAGTACTTC.

This clonotype was found many times. The rearrangement links TRBV10-3 to TRBJ1-2; D unclear. This CDR3 has 16 residues. Germline CDR1 ENHRY, CDR2 SYGVKD. Trimming shortened V by 4 bases and J by 8 bases, and 23 bases separated the two germline ends. CDR3 protein: CAISGSLTETLMGYTF. CDR3 DNA sequence: TGTGCCATCAGTGGGTCTTTAACAGAGACACTTATGGGCTACACCTTC.

About this clonotype itself: This clone may be a read error of a much larger clone one base away. The chain joins TRBV7-9 to TRBJ2-5; D not resolved. Germline V gene sequence: CDR1 SEHNR, CDR2 FQNEAQ (reference sequence). There are 14 residues in the CDR3. V was pared by 0 bases and J by 4 bases, with 9 bases between. The chain's CDR3 is CASSLALVGETQYF. As DNA, the CDR3 is TGTGCCAGCAGCTTAGCCCTAGTGGGAGAGACCCAGTACTTC.

To note about this clonotype: The junction and the germline gene differ at one end; a read error may be behind it. The genes are TRBV4-3 and TRBJ2-7; 7 bases fit TRBD2. Germline V CDR1 and CDR2: LGHNA, YSLEER. The CDR3 consists of 15 residues. The CDR3 nucleotides read TGCGCCAGCAACCAAGGTCCGGGAGGAGATGACGAGCAGTACTTC. It specifies CASNQGPGGDDEQYF.

About this clonotype itself: At one end the junction does not follow the germline gene, possibly because of a read error. J is TRBJ1-5 and V is TRBV11-3; 8 bases map to TRBD1. Germline-derived CDR1 and CDR2 are SGHNT and YENEEA. The CDR3 runs 18 residues. In nucleotides, the CDR3 is TGTGCCAGCAGCCAAGGAACTCGACAGGGGAATAGCGATCAGCCTCAGCATTTT. Protein product: CASSQGTRQGNSDQPQHF.

Notes on this clonotype: Because the CDR3 is missing its conserved closing phenylalanine or tryptophan, this is likely a read error. The chain has TRBV5-5 and TRBJ2-2; D is perhaps TRBD1 or TRBD2 (6 bases each). There are 14 residues in the CDR3. Germline V gene data show CDR1 as SGHKS and CDR2 as YYEKEE (reference sequence). CDR3 DNA: TGTGTCAGCAGCTTGGGCGGAGGGGGCGGGGAGCTGTTTCTT. Translation gives CVSSLGGGGGELFL.

As regards this clonotype: In this CDR3 the conserved last residue, phenylalanine or tryptophan, is missing, so a read error is likely. The V call is TRBV6-2 or TRBV6-3, the J call TRBJ2-1, with 8 bases lining up with TRBD2. Germline CDR1 reads MNHEY; CDR2 reads SVGEGT. The CDR3 covers 14 residues. The CDR3 sequence: CANSYQRERPWQFL. CDR3 nucleotide sequence: TGTGCCAACAGTTATCAGCGGGAGCGCCCCTGGCAGTTCTTA.

The chain's CDR3 is CASGLTHSGGKETQYF. The CDR3 nucleotides are TGTGCCAGCGGCCTAACTCATAGCGGGGGGAAAGAGACCCAGTACTTC. This sequence joins TRBV11-2 and TRBJ2-5; 10 positions agree with TRBD2. Germline CDR1 and CDR2: SGHAT and FQNNGV. V was clipped by 8 bases and J by 3 bases; unmatched bases: 12. This CDR3 comprises 16 residues.

In regard to this clonotype: The junction differs from germline at one of its ends, possibly a read error. In nucleotides, the CDR3 is TGTACCAGCAGCCCCTTAGAAGGGAACTATGGCTACACCTTC. It encodes CTSSPLEGNYGYTF. This chain joins TRBV4-2 and TRBJ1-2; no clear D. Germline V gene lookup returns CDR1 LGHNA and CDR2 YNFKEQ. The CDR3 consists of 14 residues.

The genes are TRBV29-1 and TRBJ1-2; D is perhaps TRBD1 (5 bases). Per the germline V gene, CDR1 is SQVTM and CDR2 is ANQGSEA. Trimming took 6 bases from V and 12 from J, leaving 26 bases between them. This CDR3 is 14 amino acids long. Here the CDR3 reads CSVWDPGQDYGNTF. The CDR3 DNA reads as TGCAGCGTGTGGGACCCGGGCCAGGACTATGGTAACACCTTC.

This clonotype appeared a single time. This CDR3 reads CASSYILAVPEAFF. CDR3 sequence (DNA): TGTGCCAGCAGTTACATTCTGGCAGTGCCTGAAGCTTTCTTT. J is TRBJ1-1 and V is TRBV6-5; D gene ambiguous. The V end was cut by 2 bases, the J end by 6 bases, with 13 bases between. The CDR3 spans 14 residues. Germline CDR1 MNHEY, CDR2 SVGAGI.

Details on this clonotype: One junction end does not reproduce the germline sequence, and a read error may be involved. The CDR3 protein is CAGSELASRTGYEQYF. The CDR3 DNA sequence: TGCGCCGGCAGTGAGTTGGCCTCTCGGACAGGGTACGAGCAGTACTTC. This chain links TRBV10-2 with TRBJ2-7; 8 nucleotides align to TRBD1. The CDR3 is 16 amino acids. Germline V gene lookup returns CDR1 WSHSY and CDR2 SAAADI.

Concerning this clonotype: Since a much larger clone is just one base distant, this may be a read error. The chain is built from TRBV29-1 and TRBJ2-7; D is possibly TRBD1 or TRBD2 (5 bases each). The V gene's germline CDR1 is SQVTM and CDR2 ANQGSEA. The CDR3 spans 13 residues. The CDR3 DNA is TGCGGCGTCACCGCGACTCTTGGGGGTGAGCAGTACTTC. Translating it yields CGVTATLGGEQYF.

A remark on this clonotype: A read error may produce the germline difference seen at one junction end. The V call is TRBV5-4, the J call TRBJ1-1, with a tentative D call TRBD1 (6 bases). CDR1 and CDR2 from the germline V gene are SGHNT and YYREEE (reference sequence). The CDR3 consists of 15 residues. CDR3 nucleotides: TGTGCCAGCAGCTTGACAGGGTCGATGAACACTGAAACTTTCTTT. It translates to CASSLTGSMNTETFF.

On this clonotype: One junction end does not reproduce the germline sequence, and a read error may be involved. The gene calls are TRBV11-2 and TRBJ1-1, with 7 bases fitting TRBD1. The CDR3 runs to 16 residues. Germline V gene data show CDR1 as SGHAT and CDR2 as FQNNGV. The CDR3 DNA reads TGCGGCAGCAGCCCATCCAGGGGGTTGGTGAACACCGAAGCTTTCTTT. Translating it yields CGSSPSRGLVNTEAFF.

This chain joins TRBV12-3 or TRBV12-4 and TRBJ2-3; 16 bases align to TRBD2. With 6 bases clipped from V and 4 bases from J, the junction kept 10 bases outside the gene matches. The length of the CDR3 is 18 residues. The CDR3 coding sequence is TGTGCCAGCAGCAAAACCCCGGGACTAGCGGGAGGGCCAGATACGCAGTATTTT. It specifies CASSKTPGLAGGPDTQYF.

For this clonotype: The conserved final phenylalanine or tryptophan is absent from the CDR3, which likely points to a read error. It is unclear where the CDR3 begins or ends on the DNA, so no DNA is shown, and the CDR3 is as TCRdb lists it. The CDR3: CASSPGFANTGELLS. The chain is built from TRBV5-6 and TRBJ2-2. Looked up from germline, CDR1 is SGHDT and CDR2 is YYEEEE. The CDR3 extends over 15 residues, inclusive of both ends.

Points on this clonotype: Here the CDR3 omits its conserved ending phenylalanine or tryptophan, so a read error is the likely source. This chain joins TRBV29-1 and TRBJ2-5, with D uncertain. V was shortened by 4 bases and J by 2 bases, with 8 bases between the two germline ends. This CDR3 contains 12 residues. CDR1 is SQVTM and CDR2 is ANQGSEA in the germline V gene. The CDR3 nucleotides read TGCAGCGTTGCGGTGAGTCAAGAGACCCAGTACTTA. Its protein is CSVAVSQETQYL.

This chain connects TRBV11-2 to TRBJ2-7, with D possibly TRBD2 on 5 matching bases. The CDR3 length is 15 residues. The germline V and J ends were trimmed by 7 bases and 3 bases, with 19 bases remaining between them. The germline V gene encodes CDR1 SGHAT and CDR2 FQNNGV. In DNA form, the CDR3 reads TGTGCCAGCACCTCCTTGGAAGCGGTCCACTACGAGCAGTACTTC. It translates to CASTSLEAVHYEQYF. The full variable domain, completed using reference TRBV11-2 and TRBJ2-7, is EAGVAQSPRYKIIEKRQSVAFWCNPISGHATLYWYQQILGQGPKLLIQFQNNGVVDDSQLPKDRFSAERLKGVDSTLKIQPAKLEDSAVYLCASTSLEAVHYEQYFGPGTRLTVT.

With regard to this clonotype: With a much larger clone just one base away, this may be a read error. The V gene is TRBV5-4, the J gene TRBJ2-2, with TRBD1 as a possible D gene (7 bases). This CDR3 comprises 16 residues. V was trimmed by 4 bases and J by 7 bases, leaving 20 bases between them. CDR1 SGHNT and CDR2 YYREEE come from the germline V gene (reference sequence). The CDR3 DNA reads as TGTGCCAGCAGCGTGGCCCAGGGGGGAGGCAACGGGGAGCTGTTTTTT. This codes for CASSVAQGGGNGELFF.

The chain is built from TRBV4-1 and TRBJ2-3; 8 nucleotides line up with TRBD1. Per the germline V gene, CDR1 is MGHRA and CDR2 is YSYEKL. This CDR3 is 16 amino acids long. The V and J ends lost 1 base and 11 bases, in that order; junction bases with no gene match: 14. This chain's CDR3 is CASSQGSDRDANMQYF. The DNA of the CDR3 is TGCGCCAGCAGCCAAGGATCGGACAGGGACGCAAATATGCAGTATTTT.

This clonotype came up many times. V and J are TRBV6-2 or TRBV6-3 and TRBJ2-6; D not certain. The CDR3 extends over 17 amino acids. Per germline, CDR1 MNHEY and CDR2 SVGEGT. The V end was cut by 7 bases, the J end by 0 bases, with 16 bases between. CDR3 sequence reads: CASTQKTTLSGANVLTF. The CDR3 coding sequence is TGTGCCAGCACCCAGAAAACTACCCTCTCTGGGGCCAACGTCCTGACTTTC.